Following are 32 T cell receptor beta chains from one sample sequenced in a study of T cell repertoires in cytomegalovirus infection. TCRdb fed the reads into MiXCR, producing one record per CDR3 protein. The top ten hold more than 2.5% of the sample, which has around 280,000 distinct CDR3 sequences, about a tenth seen once. Sequencing was performed on PBMCs. Receptor source: a human donor in good health (CMV status not recorded). Some clones in this sample may be carry-over from other donors' samples.

CDR3 protein: CASVEGGRGGSGYTF. The CDR3 nucleotides read TGTGCCAGCGTTGAGGGGGGACGCGGTGGTAGTGGCTACACCTTC. This chain links TRBV12-3 or TRBV12-4 with TRBJ1-2; tentative D call: TRBD1 (6 bases). This CDR3 region has 15 residues. The V and J ends lost 8 bases and 7 bases respectively, with 23 bases between them.

This clonotype was counted many times. CDR3 nucleotides: TGTGCCAGCAGCCGACTACCTCGGACAGCCGATGAGCAGTTCTTC. Its translation is CASSRLPRTADEQFF. The gene calls are TRBV7-9 and TRBJ2-1, with D maybe TRBD1 (6 bases). V lost 5 bases and J 8 bases, leaving 19 bases between the germline ends. The CDR3 runs 15 residues. Germline V gene sequence: CDR1 SEHNR, CDR2 FQNEAQ (reference sequence).

This clonotype showed up many times. The V and J genes are TRBV20-1 and TRBJ2-7; 12 nucleotides match TRBD1. Germline V gene data show CDR1 as DFQATT and CDR2 as SNEGSKA (reference sequence). The length of the CDR3 is 13 residues. Trimming removed 6 bases from V and 6 bases from J; junction bases left unmatched: 6. The chain's CDR3 is CSAPGQGAFEQYF. DNA of the CDR3: TGCAGTGCCCCGGGACAGGGGGCTTTCGAGCAGTACTTC.

This clonotype was seen repeatedly, ten times or more. This rearrangement joins TRBV11-2 to TRBJ2-1; D remains ambiguous. Per germline, CDR1 SGHAT and CDR2 FQNNGV. Trimming left V 6 bases short and J 4 bases short, with 13 bases between. This CDR3 has 14 amino acids. CDR3 DNA: TGTGCCAGCAGTACCTTATGGGTTTACAATGAGCAGTTCTTC. Residues: CASSTLWVYNEQFF.

This clonotype was counted ten times or more. The chain employs TRBV20-1 and TRBJ2-5; tentatively, D is TRBD2 (6 bases). The CDR3 totals 14 residues. CDR1 is DFQATT and CDR2 is SNEGSKA in the germline V gene (reference sequence). V was clipped by 0 bases and J by 2 bases, with 10 bases between them. The CDR3 DNA reads as TGCAGTGCTAGAGATGGGGGGATTCAAGAGACCCAGTACTTC. Its translation: CSARDGGIQETQYF.

This clonotype was seen a few times. The chain has TRBV7-9 and TRBJ1-1, with 7 bases that match TRBD1. CDR1 is SEHNR, CDR2 FQNEAQ, per germline (reference sequence). V gave up 1 base and J gave up 6 bases; unmatched junction bases: 2. The CDR3 loop spans 13 amino acids. The CDR3 nucleotides are TGTGCCAGCAGCTTAGAGGGGACAGCTGAAGCTTTCTTT. Encoded protein: CASSLEGTAEAFF.

This chain connects TRBV6-2 or TRBV6-3 to TRBJ2-5, with D unclear. The V gene's germline CDR1 is MNHEY and CDR2 SVGEGT. The CDR3 is 13 residues long. Trimming took off 5 bases at V and 2 bases at J, with 9 bases between the two ends. The DNA for the CDR3 is TGTGCCAGCAGTAGGAAAGTACAAGAGACCCAGTACTTC. This translates into CASSRKVQETQYF.

This clonotype appeared many times. The chain recombines TRBV19 with TRBJ1-5; 11 bases align to TRBD1. In germline, CDR1 is LNHDA, CDR2 SQIVND (reference sequence). V lost 5 bases to trimming and J lost 6 bases; unmatched junction nucleotides: 6. This CDR3 is 15 amino acids long. The CDR3 nucleotides read TGTGCCAGTAGTCCCCGGACAGGGGGCCTTCAGCCCCAGCATTTT. The encoded protein is CASSPRTGGLQPQHF.

This clonotype is classed as medium-sized. The chain links TRBV7-2 to TRBJ2-3; 9 bases fit TRBD1. The trim removed 2 bases at V and 5 bases at J, leaving 8 bases unmatched. Germline V lookup: CDR1 SGHTA, CDR2 FQGNSA. The CDR3 covers 16 residues. For the CDR3, the DNA is TGTGCCAGCAGCTTAAGGGGACAGGGCTGGGGAGATACGCAGTATTTT. It codes for CASSLRGQGWGDTQYF.

This clonotype was counted ten times or more. The rearrangement joins TRBV7-9 to TRBJ2-7, with TRBD2 identical over 7 bases. The CDR3 totals 12 residues. Germline CDR1 and CDR2: SEHNR and FQNEAQ (reference sequence). Germline trimming cut 5 bases from V and 5 bases from J; bases unmatched to any gene: 3. CDR3 DNA: TGTGCCAGCAGCCCCCGGGGGGACGAGCAGTACGTC. Residues: CASSPRGDEQYV.

This clonotype was observed at least ten times. The chain employs TRBV2 and TRBJ2-3; either TRBD1 or TRBD2 may supply D (5 bases each). The CDR3 extends over 14 amino acids. With 8 bases removed from V and 0 bases from J, the gap between germline ends came to 12 bases. From germline, CDR1 is SNHLY and CDR2 FYNNEI. The CDR3 sequence is CASLFGDSTDTQYF. DNA of the CDR3: TGTGCCAGCCTGTTTGGGGACAGCACAGATACGCAGTATTTT.

This clonotype was detected many times. The chain has TRBV28 and TRBJ2-1; D gene uncertain. Germline V gives CDR1 MDHEN, CDR2 SYDVKM. Trimming shortened V by 1 base and J by 6 bases, and 4 bases separated the two germline ends. This CDR3 contains 12 residues. The CDR3, as DNA: TGTGCCAGCAGTTTATATCTCAATGAGCAGTTCTTC. Amino acid sequence: CASSLYLNEQFF.

This clonotype was counted many times. V and J are TRBV7-9 and TRBJ2-6; D unresolved. The ends were cut back, 3 bases at V and 5 bases at J, with 11 bases in the middle. The CDR3 contains 15 residues. The germline V gene encodes CDR1 SEHNR and CDR2 FQNEAQ (reference sequence). This CDR3 is CASSFVSPRANVLTF. The CDR3 DNA reads as TGTGCCAGCAGCTTTGTATCCCCTAGGGCCAACGTCCTGACTTTC.

This clonotype showed up many times. The chain is built from TRBV27 and TRBJ2-7, with TRBD2 identical over 13 bases. The CDR3 is made up of 15 amino acids. Germline CDR1 reads MNHEY; CDR2 reads SMNVEV (reference sequence). Trimming cost V 5 bases and J 6 bases; bases outside gene matches: 7. The CDR3 loop is CASSRPGLAGFEQYF. CDR3 coding DNA: TGTGCCAGCAGTCGACCGGGACTAGCGGGGTTCGAGCAGTACTTC.

Points on this clonotype: This clone may be a read error of a much larger clone one base away. V gene TRBV2 combines with J gene TRBJ2-2; D is unclear. This CDR3 is built from 14 residues. Trimming cost V 6 bases and J 6 bases, with 14 bases left between them. Germline V lookup: CDR1 SNHLY, CDR2 FYNNEI. CDR3 nucleotide sequence: TGTGCCAGCAGCGGCGAGTCTAACGCCGGGGAGCTGTTTTTT. Protein: CASSGESNAGELFF.

This clonotype was detected ten times or more. The chain links TRBV29-1 to TRBJ2-1; 12 bases map to TRBD2. The CDR3 spans 13 residues. The germline CDR1 and CDR2 sequences are SQVTM and ANQGSEA. Losses at the gene ends were 7 bases for V and 6 bases for J; bases not matched to a gene: 4. The CDR3 loop is CSAGLAGPNEQFF. The CDR3 DNA follows: TGCAGCGCAGGACTAGCGGGGCCCAATGAGCAGTTCTTC.

This clonotype was seen repeatedly, ten times or more. The chain combines TRBV4-2 with TRBJ1-1; unclear D gene. Per germline, CDR1 LGHNA and CDR2 YNFKEQ. The V and J ends lost 1 base and 4 bases respectively, with 7 bases between them. This CDR3 contains 13 residues. CDR3 bases: TGTGCCAGCAGCCAAGCGGGGAGCACTGAAGCTTTCTTT. Translation: CASSQAGSTEAFF.

Ten or more counts support this clonotype. The rearrangement links TRBV23-1 to TRBJ1-6; D perhaps matches TRBD1 (6 bases). TRBV23-1 is sorted into the ORF group, with uncertain function. V was shortened by 11 bases and J by 11 bases, with 16 bases between the two germline ends. The CDR3 consists of 12 residues. Here the CDR3 DNA reads TGCGCCGATTTGAGGGGGAATCCACCCCTCCACTTT. Translating it yields CADLRGNPPLHF.

This clonotype appeared a few times. V usage is TRBV5-5 and J usage is TRBJ2-7; 7 positions match TRBD1. The CDR3 totals 14 residues. V lost 0 bases to trimming and J lost 4 bases; unmatched junction nucleotides: 4. CDR1 is SGHKS and CDR2 is YYEKEE in the germline V gene (reference sequence). CDR3 protein: CASSLGQGVYEQYV. The CDR3 DNA reads as TGTGCCAGCAGCTTGGGACAGGGAGTATACGAGCAGTACGTC.

In its sample, this clonotype was seen many times. The chain has TRBV28 and TRBJ2-7; 7 bases agree with TRBD1. Germline V CDR1 and CDR2: MDHEN, SYDVKM. V shed 5 bases, J shed 0 bases, and the junction held 7 bases outside the gene matches. The CDR3 runs to 15 residues. The CDR3 coding sequence is TGTGCCAGCAGTCCTTCGGACAGGAGCTCCTACGAGCAGTACTTC. Encoded protein: CASSPSDRSSYEQYF.

This clonotype was found many times. The chain has TRBV6-2 or TRBV6-3 and TRBJ1-1; D gene ambiguous. There are 13 residues in the CDR3. V lost 1 base and J lost 0, with 3 bases in between. Germline V gene sequence: CDR1 MNHEY, CDR2 SVGEGT. The CDR3 bases are TGTGCCAGCAGTTACTGGGTGAACACTGAAGCTTTCTTT. Its protein product is CASSYWVNTEAFF.

There are a few counts of this clonotype. The rearrangement links TRBV4-2 to TRBJ2-1; TRBD2 matches at 11 bases. Germline V lookup: CDR1 LGHNA, CDR2 YNFKEQ. The CDR3 loop spans 16 amino acids. The ends lost 0 bases at V and 10 bases at J; junction bases unmatched: 8. The CDR3 coding sequence is TGTGCCAGCAGCCAAGATCTAGCGGGGGGCCTTACAGAGCAGTTCTTC. Its protein is CASSQDLAGGLTEQFF.

This clonotype was observed a few times. The chain uses TRBV29-1 and TRBJ2-1; D gene uncertain. The germline gives CDR1 SQVTM, CDR2 ANQGSEA. The CDR3 sequence is 11 residues long. The germline V and J ends were trimmed by 3 bases and 4 bases, with 4 bases remaining between them. CDR3 coding DNA: TGCAGCGTTGACGAATACAATGAGCAGTTCTTC. Translating gives CSVDEYNEQFF.

This clonotype was detected many times. The chain joins TRBV6-2 or TRBV6-3 to TRBJ1-6; the D is unclear. Germline CDR1 reads MNHEY; CDR2 reads SVGEGT. V lost 4 bases and J lost 0, with 7 bases in between. This CDR3 spans 15 amino acids. The CDR3 sequence is CASSSGSSYNSPLHF. CDR3 DNA: TGTGCCAGCAGTTCGGGCAGCTCCTATAATTCACCCCTCCACTTT.

This clonotype has just a few counts. The chain couples TRBV9 to TRBJ2-2, with 9 bases fitting TRBD2. Unmatched junction bases numbered 10, after V lost 4 bases and J lost 0 bases. Germline loops: CDR1 SGDLS, CDR2 YYNGEE. The CDR3 extends over 18 amino acids. CDR3 sequence (DNA): TGTGCCAGCAGCACCGAGAGGCGGGGGGGCTCGAACACCGGGGAGCTGTTTTTT. Protein sequence: CASSTERRGGSNTGELFF.

This clonotype was counted many times. The CDR3 loop reads CASSFGSSNEQFF. CDR3 DNA sequence: TGTGCCAGCAGCTTCGGGTCTAGCAATGAGCAGTTCTTC. The genes are TRBV7-9 and TRBJ2-1; D gene unclear. Germline loops: CDR1 SEHNR, CDR2 FQNEAQ (reference sequence). V was shortened by 3 bases and J by 6 bases, with 9 bases between the two germline ends. The CDR3 length is 13 residues.

The sample holds a few counts of this clonotype. The rearrangement joins TRBV2 to TRBJ2-6, with 7 bases that match TRBD2. The CDR3 sequence is 15 residues long. Germline-derived CDR1 and CDR2 are SNHLY and FYNNEI. J lost 8 bases, V lost 2 bases, and 6 bases had no gene match. CDR3 nucleotide sequence: TGTGCCAGCAGTGAAATTGCCGGGGGGACCAACGTCCTGACTTTC. It is translated as CASSEIAGGTNVLTF. The full variable domain, with the rest looked up from reference TRBV2 and TRBJ2-6, is EPEVTQTPSHQVTQMGQEVILRCVPISNHLYFYWYRQILGQKVEFLVSFYNNEISEKSEIFDDQFSVERPDGSNFTLKIRSTKLEDSAMYFCASSEIAGGTNVLTFGAGSRLTVL.

This clonotype was counted between two and nine times. The J gene is TRBJ1-1, the V gene TRBV6-6; no clear D. Germline V gene data show CDR1 as MNHNY and CDR2 as SVGAGI (reference sequence). Between the trimmed V and J ends, which lost 6 bases and 0 bases, there was a span of 11 bases. The CDR3 runs to 14 residues. The CDR3 loop is CASREDTVNTEAFF. Here the CDR3 DNA reads TGTGCCAGCAGGGAAGATACTGTGAACACTGAAGCTTTCTTT.

This clonotype was detected many times. This chain links TRBV2 with TRBJ1-2, with D possibly being TRBD1 (5 bases). This CDR3 has 14 amino acids. The germline CDR1 and CDR2 sequences are SNHLY and FYNNEI. Between the trimmed V and J ends, which lost 3 bases and 6 bases, there was a span of 14 bases. The CDR3 is CASSDRRGADGYTF. As DNA, the CDR3 is TGTGCCAGCAGTGATCGACGGGGCGCGGATGGCTACACCTTC.

Ten or more counts support this clonotype. The chain uses TRBV20-1 and TRBJ2-3; 7 bases fit TRBD1. The CDR3 consists of 14 residues. The J segment lost 0 bases and the V segment lost 1 base, leaving 1 base of the junction unmatched. Per the germline V gene, CDR1 is DFQATT and CDR2 is SNEGSKA (reference sequence). The CDR3: CSARATGSTDTQYF. CDR3 nucleotide sequence: TGCAGTGCTAGAGCGACAGGGAGCACAGATACGCAGTATTTT.

This clonotype was seen many times. J is TRBJ2-3 and V is TRBV4-1; no definite D call. Germline V gene data show CDR1 as MGHRA and CDR2 as YSYEKL. The length of the CDR3 is 14 residues. V was pared by 0 bases and J by 6 bases, with 10 bases between. CDR3: CASSQDLRSDTQYF. The CDR3 DNA is TGCGCCAGCAGCCAAGATTTGAGATCGGATACGCAGTATTTT.

Many counts were recorded for this clonotype. The chain uses TRBV20-1 and TRBJ1-5, with unresolved D. V was trimmed by 3 bases and J by 0 bases, leaving 12 bases between them. Germline V CDR1 and CDR2: DFQATT, SNEGSKA (reference sequence). CDR3 size: 15 residues. DNA for the CDR3: TGCAGTGCTAGTCGCGAATTAAATAGCAATCAGCCCCAGCATTTT. It encodes CSASRELNSNQPQHF.